One and the same sample provided the 12 T cell receptor beta chains below, sequenced in a study of long-term antiretroviral therapy in people with HIV. Runs used v3.0 of the immunoSEQ assay and were done at survey level. Sequenced by immunoSEQ multiplex PCR; TCRdb stores in-frame clones only, minus some. This sample has 21,000 or so clones; more than 75% occur once, and the top ten carry roughly 3.6%. The source material was unsorted PBMCs, sampled 2.3 years after starting antiretroviral therapy. The receptors were sampled from a man aged 60-69 years with HIV.

This clone was counted only a few times. V is TRBV9 and J is TRBJ2-1; 7 nucleotides agree with TRBD1. This CDR3 has 15 amino acids. The germline V gene has CDR1 SGDLS and CDR2 YYNGEE. Losses at the gene ends were 4 bases for V and 1 base for J; bases not matched to a gene: 5. The CDR3 loop reads CASSPGDSSYNEQFF. The DNA of the CDR3 is TGTGCCAGCAGCCCAGGGGACAGTTCCTACAATGAGCAGTTCTTC.

The rearrangement links TRBV4-3 to TRBJ1-2; D not resolved. Trimming stripped 3 bases from V and 8 bases from J, with 22 bases between. CDR1 and CDR2 from the germline V gene are LGHNA and YSLEER. This CDR3 has 16 amino acids. This chain's CDR3 is CASSHYRSGAAVGYTF. DNA of the CDR3: TGCGCCAGCAGCCACTATCGATCGGGAGCCGCCGTAGGCTACACCTTC.

CDR3 DNA sequence: TGTGCCAGCAGCCGCCCCCCGACAGGGAACCACGGCGAGCAGTACTTC. This codes for CASSRPPTGNHGEQYF. V and J are TRBV28 and TRBJ2-7, with 7 positions matching TRBD1. Germline V gene sequence: CDR1 MDHEN, CDR2 SYDVKM. The V and J ends lost 6 bases and 6 bases, in that order; junction bases with no gene match: 17. The CDR3 extends over 16 amino acids.

The gene calls are TRBV28 and TRBJ2-7; D remains ambiguous. Trimming removed 6 bases at V and 2 bases at J, with 8 bases between. This CDR3 is built from 12 residues. The germline V gene encodes CDR1 MDHEN and CDR2 SYDVKM. Here the CDR3 DNA reads TGTGCCAGCAGCTTACGGGCCTACGAGCAGTACTTC. It translates to CASSLRAYEQYF.

This clone was observed a single time. The chain joins TRBV18 to TRBJ1-1; 9 positions agree with TRBD1. J was trimmed by 3 bases and V by 2 bases; bases with no gene match: 4. CDR3 length: 15 amino acids. Germline values: CDR1 KGHSH, CDR2 LQKENI. The CDR3 spells CASSPGTGRDTEAFF. The DNA for the CDR3 is TGTGCCAGCTCACCAGGGACAGGGAGGGACACTGAAGCTTTCTTT.

The rearrangement links TRBV5-1 to TRBJ2-7; TRBD1 matches 9 bases. This CDR3 is built from 15 residues. CDR1 SGHRS and CDR2 YFSETQ come from the germline V gene. With V trimmed by 4 bases and J by 0 bases, 5 bases remained unmatched. CDR3 amino acids: CASSSGTGYSYEQYF. CDR3 nucleotides: TGCGCCAGCAGCAGTGGGACAGGGTACTCCTACGAGCAGTACTTC.

The rearrangement uses TRBV7-3 and TRBJ2-1, with 7 bases identical to TRBD2. CDR3 length: 14 amino acids. V shed 6 bases and J 2 bases; nucleotides not matched to a gene: 4. CDR1 is SGHTA, CDR2 FQGTGA, per germline. The CDR3 spells CASSQGLPYNEQFF. The CDR3 DNA reads as TGTGCCAGCAGTCAGGGACTACCCTACAATGAGCAGTTCTTC.

The chain uses TRBV7-9 and TRBJ2-2; D may be TRBD2 (5 bases). V was clipped by 4 bases and J by 4 bases, with 10 bases between them. The CDR3 length is 14 residues. Germline V CDR1 and CDR2: SEHNR, FQNEAQ (reference sequence). As DNA, the CDR3 is TGTGCCAGCAGCTCCACCCGGGGCACCGGGGAGCTGTTTTTT. This sequence encodes CASSSTRGTGELFF.

This chain links TRBV19 with TRBJ1-3; D unclear. V lost 0 bases, J lost 0 bases, and 9 bases lay in between. CDR1 is LNHDA and CDR2 is SQIVND in the germline V gene (reference sequence). CDR3 length: 16 residues. The CDR3 loop is CASSIEAGFSGNTIYF. CDR3 bases: TGTGCCAGTAGTATAGAGGCTGGGTTCTCTGGAAACACCATATATTTT.

The gene calls are TRBV5-1 and TRBJ2-7; 11 bases align to TRBD2. Germline V CDR1 and CDR2: SGHRS, YFSETQ. The CDR3 is 15 amino acids. The V and J ends lost 2 bases and 3 bases, in that order; junction bases with no gene match: 4. CDR3 sequence: CASSFTSGGFYEQYF. As DNA, the CDR3 is TGCGCCAGCAGCTTTACTAGCGGGGGTTTCTACGAGCAGTACTTC.

This chain connects TRBV2 to TRBJ1-2; 9 bases fit TRBD1. Germline CDR1 reads SNHLY; CDR2 reads FYNNEI. The J segment lost 3 bases and the V segment lost 2 bases, leaving 7 bases of the junction unmatched. The CDR3 length is 16 residues. CDR3 sequence: CASSEPPGQGYYGYTF. The CDR3, as DNA: TGTGCCAGCAGTGAACCCCCCGGACAGGGGTACTATGGCTACACCTTC.

This chain links TRBV7-9 with TRBJ2-5, with 9 bases fitting TRBD1. The closer fit of TRBJ2-7 to the DNA end suggests the J call may be wrong. The germline V gene encodes CDR1 SEHNR and CDR2 FQNEAQ (reference sequence). The CDR3 is 18 residues long. CDR3 DNA sequence: TGTGCCAGCAGCGACCTTACTGAACGGACAGGGGATACCTACGAGCAGTACTTC. Its translation: CASSDLTERTGDTYEQYF.